This entry lists 17 T cell receptor beta chains sequenced from one sample in a study of vaccination effects on CD4 cells after COVID-19. Before sequencing, viral peptide pools were used by the ViraFEST assay to expand antigen-specific CD4+ T cells. Cells that had been cultured for nine to eleven days were the source of isolated CD4+ T cells. No vaccinee had earlier SARS-CoV-2 infection, and nucleocapsid antibodies were negative. Antigens of these TCRs are unknown. TCRdb's table, derived via immunoSEQ multiplex PCR, lists solely in-frame clones and lacks some. The sample gives tens of thousands of clones, 70% to 80% of which show up once; roughly an eighth is in the top ten. This specimen was CD4+ T cells from PBMCs cultured with HCoV-OC43 spike peptides, taken before COVID-19 vaccination. Subset specified: HCoV-OC43 spike overlapping peptide pool stimulation. These receptors came from a human donor who received a COVID-19 vaccine.

Written as DNA, the CDR3 is TGTGCCAGCAGTTTCATCACAGATACGCAGTATTTT. Its protein is CASSFITDTQYF. The V and J genes are TRBV27 and TRBJ2-3; D unresolved. This CDR3 is 12 amino acids long. Germline V CDR1 and CDR2: MNHEY, SMNVEV (reference sequence). V was pared by 3 bases and J by 2 bases, with 3 bases between.

The chain is built from TRBV10-3 and TRBJ1-1, with 8 bases aligning to TRBD1. The V segment lost 9 bases and the J segment 10 bases; nucleotides outside the gene matches: 7. The CDR3 spans 11 residues. Germline V gene data show CDR1 as ENHRY and CDR2 as SYGVKD. The CDR3 loop is CAIGQGRGAFF. CDR3 coding DNA: TGTGCCATAGGACAGGGTAGAGGAGCTTTCTTT.

The chain couples TRBV6-1 to TRBJ1-1, with D possibly TRBD1 on 5 matching bases. With 0 bases removed from V and 1 base from J, the gap between germline ends came to 9 bases. The length of the CDR3 is 15 residues. Germline V gives CDR1 MNHNS, CDR2 SASEGT. This CDR3 reads CASSEAWGGNTEAFF. In nucleotides, the CDR3 is TGTGCCAGCAGTGAAGCGTGGGGCGGGAACACTGAAGCTTTCTTT.

V gene TRBV10-1 combines with J gene TRBJ2-5; either TRBD1 or TRBD2 may supply D (6 bases each). Germline values: CDR1 WNHNN, CDR2 SYGVQD (reference sequence). Trimming shortened V by 4 bases and J by 5 bases, and 11 bases separated the two germline ends. The CDR3 spans 13 residues. CDR3 residues: CASSVGGTETQYF. In DNA form, the CDR3 reads TGCGCCAGCAGTGTAGGGGGGACGGAGACCCAGTACTTC.

The rearrangement uses TRBV18 and TRBJ1-1; 8 nucleotides match TRBD1. The V and J ends lost 4 bases and 4 bases, in that order; junction bases with no gene match: 2. This CDR3 is 13 amino acids long. From germline, CDR1 is KGHSH and CDR2 LQKENI. The CDR3 sequence: CASSRTGSTEAFF. The DNA for the CDR3 is TGTGCCAGCTCACGGACAGGGAGCACTGAAGCTTTCTTT. The full variable domain, in which reference TRBV18 and TRBJ1-1 provide the parts outside the CDR3, is NAGVMQNPRHLVRRRGQEARLRCSPMKGHSHVYWYRQLPEEGLKFMVYLQKENIIDESGMPKERFSAEFPKEGPSILRIQQVVRGDSAAYFCASSRTGSTEAFFGQGTRLTVV.

The CDR3 region is CASSYRDRGWDTEAFF. In nucleotides, the CDR3 is TGCGCCAGCAGCTACCGGGACAGGGGTTGGGACACTGAAGCTTTCTTT. The rearrangement uses TRBV5-1 and TRBJ1-1, with 10 bases aligning to TRBD1. CDR3 length: 16 amino acids. Trimming at V came to 3 bases and at J to 3 bases, leaving 8 bases not matched to a gene. The germline CDR1 and CDR2 sequences are SGHRS and YFSETQ.

J is TRBJ2-5 and V is TRBV4-1, with D possibly matching TRBD2 (7 bases). Trimming took 4 bases from V and 5 from J, leaving 17 bases between them. The V gene's germline CDR1 is MGHRA and CDR2 YSYEKL. The CDR3 covers 15 residues. CDR3 sequence: CASSLTAGGPETQYF. In DNA, the CDR3 is TGCGCCAGCAGCCTTACCGCCGGGGGGCCGGAGACCCAGTACTTC.

The J gene is TRBJ2-5, the V gene TRBV6-1; D not certain. Germline V CDR1 and CDR2: MNHNS, SASEGT. Trimming removed 1 base from V and 5 bases from J, with 14 bases in between. This CDR3 has 15 amino acids. CDR3 in DNA: TGTGCCAGCAGTGAAGTACGCTGGAGAGAGGAGACCCAGTACTTC. It translates to CASSEVRWREETQYF.

CDR3 sequence reads: CASSQVAGELFF. CDR3 in DNA: TGCGCCAGCAGCCAAGTGGCCGGGGAGCTGTTTTTT. This chain uses TRBV4-1 with TRBJ2-2; D uncertain. Germline values: CDR1 MGHRA, CDR2 YSYEKL. This CDR3 is built from 12 residues. V lost 1 base and J 6 bases, leaving 3 bases between the germline ends.

V is TRBV10-1 and J is TRBJ2-3; 12 bases line up with TRBD2. The CDR3 sequence is 14 residues long. The V gene end was trimmed by 6 bases and the J gene end by 5 bases; junction bases not matched to a gene: 3. Germline values: CDR1 WNHNN, CDR2 SYGVQD (reference sequence). CDR3 in DNA: TGCGCCAGCAGAGCTAGCGGGGGGGAAGATACGCAGTATTTT. Protein: CASRASGGEDTQYF.

The chain is built from TRBV19 and TRBJ1-1; D not resolved. This CDR3 comprises 14 residues. Looked up from germline, CDR1 is LNHDA and CDR2 is SQIVND (reference sequence). Trimming removed 7 bases at V and 5 bases at J, with 17 bases between. The CDR3 protein is CASISRLGITEAFF. The CDR3 DNA is TGTGCCAGTATCTCCCGGCTGGGGATAACTGAAGCTTTCTTT.

V and J are TRBV10-3 and TRBJ1-2; D is ambiguous. Germline lookup yields CDR1 ENHRY and CDR2 SYGVKD. The CDR3 contains 14 residues. Trimming removed 7 bases from V and 0 bases from J, with 12 bases in between. The CDR3 nucleotides are TGTGCCATCATAGAAGGTGTAGCTAACTATGGCTACACCTTC. Protein: CAIIEGVANYGYTF.

J is TRBJ1-5 and V is TRBV27; D may be TRBD1 (5 bases). Germline assignment: CDR1 MNHEY and CDR2 SMNVEV (reference sequence). V was clipped by 5 bases and J by 0 bases, with 11 bases between them. The CDR3 spans 15 residues. CDR3 protein: CASSETDYSNQPQHF. For the CDR3, the DNA is TGTGCCAGCAGTGAGACAGATTATAGCAATCAGCCCCAGCATTTT.

This sequence joins TRBV7-8 and TRBJ2-7, with TRBD2 matching over 12 bases. V gave up 0 bases and J gave up 7 bases; unmatched junction bases: 13. Per the germline V gene, CDR1 is SGHVS and CDR2 is FQNEAQ. The CDR3 extends over 18 amino acids. The DNA for the CDR3 is TGTGCCAGCAGCTTAGCGGTCAGGACTAGCGGGATATCTCGAGAGCAGTACTTC. Encoded protein: CASSLAVRTSGISREQYF.

The rearrangement joins TRBV13 to TRBJ1-2, with D possibly matching TRBD1 (5 bases). The germline V and J ends were trimmed by 6 bases and 2 bases, with 10 bases remaining between them. Germline V gene lookup returns CDR1 PRHDT and CDR2 FYEKMQ (reference sequence). The CDR3 length is 13 residues. The CDR3 region has the DNA TGTGCCAGCAGAAGGGGCAGCAACTATGGCTACACCTTC. It encodes CASRRGSNYGYTF.

This clone occurred a few times. The V gene is TRBV6-6, the J gene TRBJ1-2; 8 bases align to TRBD1. This CDR3 spans 12 amino acids. The junction had 4 bases not matched to a gene; V was cut back by 10 bases and J by 3 bases. The germline V gene encodes CDR1 MNHNY and CDR2 SVGAGI (reference sequence). CDR3 amino acids: CATGQGDYGYTF. CDR3 nucleotides: TGTGCCACCGGACAGGGCGACTATGGCTACACCTTC.

This chain connects TRBV2 to TRBJ1-4; D is unresolved. This CDR3 is built from 12 residues. Germline V gene sequence: CDR1 SNHLY, CDR2 FYNNEI. V shed 8 bases and J shed 4 bases, with 8 bases lying between them. The CDR3 bases are TGTGCCAGCGGACGGGTTAATGAAAAACTGTTTTTT. As protein: CASGRVNEKLFF.